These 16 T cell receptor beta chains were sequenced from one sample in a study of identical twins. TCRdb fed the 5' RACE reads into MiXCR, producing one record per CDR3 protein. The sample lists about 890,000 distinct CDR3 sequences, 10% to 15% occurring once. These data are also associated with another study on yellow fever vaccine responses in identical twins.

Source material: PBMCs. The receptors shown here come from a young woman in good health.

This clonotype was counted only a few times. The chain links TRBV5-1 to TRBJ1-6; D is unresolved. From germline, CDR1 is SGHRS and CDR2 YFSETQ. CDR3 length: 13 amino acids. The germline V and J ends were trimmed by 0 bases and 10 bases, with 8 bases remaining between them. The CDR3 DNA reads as TGCGCCAGCAGCTTGGACATCTCCTCACCCCTCCACTTT. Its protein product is CASSLDISSPLHF. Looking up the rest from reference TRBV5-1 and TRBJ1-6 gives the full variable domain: KAGVTQTPRYLIKTRGQQVTLSCSPISGHRSVSWYQQTPGQGLQFLFEYFSETQRNKGNFPGRFSGRQFSNSRSEMNVSTLELGDSALYLCASSLDISSPLHFGNGTRLTVT.

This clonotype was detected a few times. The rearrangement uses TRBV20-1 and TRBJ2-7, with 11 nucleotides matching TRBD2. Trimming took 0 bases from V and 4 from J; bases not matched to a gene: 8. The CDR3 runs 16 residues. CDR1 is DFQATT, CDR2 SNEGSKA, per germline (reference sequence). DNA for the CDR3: TGCAGTGCTAGAGATGTTGATAGCGGGAGGGCTTACGAGCAGTACTTC. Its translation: CSARDVDSGRAYEQYF.

The CDR3 region is CASSTGTGPYNEQFF. The CDR3 nucleotides read TGTGCCAGCAGTACCGGGACAGGACCCTACAATGAGCAGTTCTTC. The chain has TRBV12-3 or TRBV12-4 and TRBJ2-1; 8 bases align to TRBD1. This CDR3 is 15 amino acids long. V shed 5 bases and J 2 bases; nucleotides not matched to a gene: 5.

CDR3: CASSFSGSVKNIQYF. In DNA form, the CDR3 reads TGTGCCAGCAGTTTTTCGGGGTCCGTAAAAAACATTCAGTACTTC. This sequence joins TRBV27 and TRBJ2-4; D might be TRBD2 (5 bases). This CDR3 comprises 15 residues. The germline V gene has CDR1 MNHEY and CDR2 SMNVEV (reference sequence). The V end lost 3 bases, the J end lost 4 bases, and 13 bases lay between the germline ends.

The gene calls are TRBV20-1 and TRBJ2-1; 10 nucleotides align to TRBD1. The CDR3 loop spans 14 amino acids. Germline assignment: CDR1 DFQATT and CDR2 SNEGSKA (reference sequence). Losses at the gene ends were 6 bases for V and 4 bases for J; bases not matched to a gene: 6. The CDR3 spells CSAARDRGYNEQFF. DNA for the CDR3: TGCAGTGCCGCCCGGGACAGGGGTTACAATGAGCAGTTCTTC.

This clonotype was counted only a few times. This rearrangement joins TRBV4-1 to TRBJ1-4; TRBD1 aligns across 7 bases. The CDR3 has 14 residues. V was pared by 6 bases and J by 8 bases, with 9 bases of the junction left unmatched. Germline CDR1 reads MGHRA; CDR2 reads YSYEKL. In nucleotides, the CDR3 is TGCGCCAGCAGACGACAGGGTCCCCTCGAAAAACTGTTTTTT. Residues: CASRRQGPLEKLFF.

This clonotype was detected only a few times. The CDR3 sequence is CASKVGGTYEQYF. In DNA, the CDR3 is TGTGCCAGCAAGGTGGGAGGGACCTACGAGCAGTACTTC. The chain recombines TRBV2 with TRBJ2-7, with TRBD2 identical over 7 bases. Looked up from germline, CDR1 is SNHLY and CDR2 is FYNNEI. V was clipped by 7 bases and J by 2 bases; unmatched bases: 5. There are 13 residues in the CDR3.

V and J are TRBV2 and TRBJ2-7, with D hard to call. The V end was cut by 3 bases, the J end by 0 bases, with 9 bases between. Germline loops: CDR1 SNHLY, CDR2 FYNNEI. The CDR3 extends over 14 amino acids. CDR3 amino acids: CASSDPRRSYEQYF. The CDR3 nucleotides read TGTGCCAGCAGTGACCCCAGGCGCTCCTACGAGCAGTACTTC.

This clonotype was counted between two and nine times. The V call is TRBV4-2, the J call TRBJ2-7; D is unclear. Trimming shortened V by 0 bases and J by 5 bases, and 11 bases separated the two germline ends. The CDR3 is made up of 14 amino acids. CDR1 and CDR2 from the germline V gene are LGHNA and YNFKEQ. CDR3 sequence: CASSQDAAVDEQYF. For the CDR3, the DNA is TGTGCCAGCAGCCAAGATGCGGCTGTCGACGAGCAGTACTTC.

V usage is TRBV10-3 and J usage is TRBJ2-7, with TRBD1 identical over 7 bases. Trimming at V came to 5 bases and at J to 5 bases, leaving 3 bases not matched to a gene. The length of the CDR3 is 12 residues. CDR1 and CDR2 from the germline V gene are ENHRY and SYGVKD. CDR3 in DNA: TGTGCCATCAGTCTACAGGGGAACGAGCAGTACGTC. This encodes CAISLQGNEQYV.

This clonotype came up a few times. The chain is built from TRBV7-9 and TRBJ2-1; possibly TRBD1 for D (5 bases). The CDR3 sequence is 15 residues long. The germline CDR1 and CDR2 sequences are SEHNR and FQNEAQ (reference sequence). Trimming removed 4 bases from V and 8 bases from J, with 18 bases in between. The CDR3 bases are TGTGCCAGCAGCTCGGACACCTACCTTTTGCATGAGCAGTTCTTC. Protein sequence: CASSSDTYLLHEQFF.

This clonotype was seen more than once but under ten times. CDR3 DNA: TGTGCCAGCAGCTTAGACGGGCTAGCCAGAGCTGAGCAGTTCTTC. This sequence encodes CASSLDGLARAEQFF. The V gene is TRBV11-2, the J gene TRBJ2-1, with D possibly matching TRBD2 (5 bases). Germline V CDR1 and CDR2: SGHAT, FQNNGV. The V gene lost 0 bases and the J gene lost 9 bases, with 15 bases spanning the gap. The CDR3 covers 15 residues.

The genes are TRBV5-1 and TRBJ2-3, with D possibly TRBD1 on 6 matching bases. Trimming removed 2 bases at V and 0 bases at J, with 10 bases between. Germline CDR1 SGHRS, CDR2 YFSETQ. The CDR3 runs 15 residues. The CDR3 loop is CASSFGQSSTDTQYF. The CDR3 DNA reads TGCGCCAGCAGCTTCGGACAGTCCAGCACAGATACGCAGTATTTT.

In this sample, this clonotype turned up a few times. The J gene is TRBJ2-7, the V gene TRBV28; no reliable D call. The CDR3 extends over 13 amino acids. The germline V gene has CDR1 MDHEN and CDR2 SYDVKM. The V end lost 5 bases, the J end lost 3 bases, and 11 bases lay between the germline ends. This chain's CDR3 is CASSVYSSYEQYF. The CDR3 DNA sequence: TGTGCCAGCAGTGTATACAGCAGCTACGAGCAGTACTTC.

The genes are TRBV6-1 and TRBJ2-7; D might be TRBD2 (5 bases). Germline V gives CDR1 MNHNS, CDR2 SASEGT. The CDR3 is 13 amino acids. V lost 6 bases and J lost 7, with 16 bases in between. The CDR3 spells CASRGSGFWEQYF. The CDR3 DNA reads TGTGCCAGCAGAGGTTCGGGGTTTTGGGAGCAGTACTTC.

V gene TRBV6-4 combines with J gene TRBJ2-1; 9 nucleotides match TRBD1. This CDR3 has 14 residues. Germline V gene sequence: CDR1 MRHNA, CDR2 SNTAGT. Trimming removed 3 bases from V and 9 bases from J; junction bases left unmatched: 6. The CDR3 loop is CASSERQGGGEQFF. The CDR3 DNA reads TGTGCCAGCAGTGAGAGACAGGGGGGTGGTGAGCAGTTCTTC.